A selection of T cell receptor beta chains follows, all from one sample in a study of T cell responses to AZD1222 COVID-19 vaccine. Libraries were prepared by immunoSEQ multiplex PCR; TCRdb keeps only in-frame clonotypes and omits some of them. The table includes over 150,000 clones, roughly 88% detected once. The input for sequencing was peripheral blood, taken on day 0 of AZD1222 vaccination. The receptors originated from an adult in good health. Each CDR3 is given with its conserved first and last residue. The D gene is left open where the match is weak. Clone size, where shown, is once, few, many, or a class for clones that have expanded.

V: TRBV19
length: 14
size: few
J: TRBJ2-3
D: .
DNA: TGTGCCAGTAGTATCTCCTTAAGACCAGATACGCAGTATTTT
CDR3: CASSISLRPDTQYF

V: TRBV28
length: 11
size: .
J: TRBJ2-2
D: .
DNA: TGTGCCAGCAAGGGCACCGGGGAGCTGTTTTTT
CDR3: CASKGTGELFF

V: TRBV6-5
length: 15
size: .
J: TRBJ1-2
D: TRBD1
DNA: TGTGCCAGCAGGCTGGGACAGGGCGGGAACTATGGCTACACCTTC
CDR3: CASRLGQGGNYGYTF

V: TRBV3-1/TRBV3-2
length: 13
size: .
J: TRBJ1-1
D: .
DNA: TGTGCCAGCAGCCAGAAAGGGAGCACTGAAGCTTTCTTT
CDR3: CASSQKGSTEAFF

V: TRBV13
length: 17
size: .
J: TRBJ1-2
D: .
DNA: TGTGCCAGCAGCTCAGGCGTGGGTCAACAGGGACTCTATGGCTACACCTTC
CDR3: CASSSGVGQQGLYGYTF

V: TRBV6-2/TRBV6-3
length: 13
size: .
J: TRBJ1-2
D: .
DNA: TGTGCCAGCAGTTACTCGTCCGGGACTGGCTACACCTTC
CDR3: CASSYSSGTGYTF

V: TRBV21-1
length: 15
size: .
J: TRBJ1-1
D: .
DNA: TGTGCCAGCAGCAAAGAGGTCAGGGGGCTCACTGAAGCTTTCTTT
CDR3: CASSKEVRGLTEAFF

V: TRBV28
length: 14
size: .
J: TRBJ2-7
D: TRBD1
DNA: TGTGCCAGCAGCGAAGGGACAGGGCAGTACGAGCAGTACTTC
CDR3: CASSEGTGQYEQYF

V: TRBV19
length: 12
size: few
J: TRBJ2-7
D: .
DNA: TGTGCCAGTAGTATTTTCCCCTACGAGCAGTACTTC
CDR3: CASSIFPYEQYF

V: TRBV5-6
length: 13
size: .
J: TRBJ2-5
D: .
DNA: TGTGCCAGCAGCCAGACCAATGGGGAGACCCAGTACTTC
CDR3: CASSQTNGETQYF

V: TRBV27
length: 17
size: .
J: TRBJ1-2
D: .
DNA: TGTGCCAGCGGCCCCCAACTGACGGACAGCCCTAACTATGGCTACACCTTC
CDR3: CASGPQLTDSPNYGYTF

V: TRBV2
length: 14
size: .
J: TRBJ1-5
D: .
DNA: TGTGCCAGCAGTGATCAAGGACCAAATCAGCCCCAGCATTTT
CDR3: CASSDQGPNQPQHF

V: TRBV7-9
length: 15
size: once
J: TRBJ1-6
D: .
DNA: TGTGCCAGCAGCTTAAATGATCCCTATGGTTCACCCCTCCACTTT
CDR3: CASSLNDPYGSPLHF

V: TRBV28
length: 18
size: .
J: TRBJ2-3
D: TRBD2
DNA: TGTGCCAGCAGTCTCCTGACTAGCGGGAGGGCTGCTCCAGATACGCAGTATTTT
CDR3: CASSLLTSGRAAPDTQYF

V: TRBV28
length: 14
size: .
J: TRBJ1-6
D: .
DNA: TGTGCCAGCCATACCGGGACCGAAAATTCACCCCTCCACTTT
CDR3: CASHTGTENSPLHF

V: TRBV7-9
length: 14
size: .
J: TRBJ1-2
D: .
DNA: TGTGCCAGCAGCGTGGGTCTCGGCAGTTATGGCTACACCTTC
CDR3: CASSVGLGSYGYTF

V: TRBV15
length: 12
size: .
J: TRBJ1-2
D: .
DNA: TGTGCCACCAGTGGGAGGAACTATGGCTACACCTTC
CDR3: CATSGRNYGYTF

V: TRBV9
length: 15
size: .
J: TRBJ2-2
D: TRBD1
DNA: TGTGCCAGCAGCGTAACAGGGGCTACCACCGGGGAGCTGTTTTTT
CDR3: CASSVTGATTGELFF

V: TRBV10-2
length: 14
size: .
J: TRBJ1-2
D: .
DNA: TGCGTCAGCAGTGTCGGGCAGGGGTTCTATGGCTACACCTTC
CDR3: CVSSVGQGFYGYTF

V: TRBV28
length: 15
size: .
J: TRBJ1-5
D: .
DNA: TGTGCCAGCAGTTTAGTGCGGGCCCGAAATCAGCCCCAGCATTTT
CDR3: CASSLVRARNQPQHF

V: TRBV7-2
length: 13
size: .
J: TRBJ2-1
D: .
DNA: TGTGCCAGCAGCTTATTTACCTACAATGAGCAGTTCTTC
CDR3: CASSLFTYNEQFF

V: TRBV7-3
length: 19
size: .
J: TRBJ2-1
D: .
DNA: TGTGCCAGCAGCGGGCGTAACCTGGGACCCTCCATTAACTACAATGAGCAGTTCTTC
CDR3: CASSGRNLGPSINYNEQFF

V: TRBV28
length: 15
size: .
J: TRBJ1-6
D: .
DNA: TGTGCCAGCAGTTTCCCGGGGACCTATAATTCACCCCTCCACTTT
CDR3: CASSFPGTYNSPLHF